This TCR beta chain originates from a study of metastatic and nonmetastatic thyroid tumors. Overall study: Repertoires were compared across blood and tumor or nodule tissue from malignant and benign thyroid patients. Broader study findings: Relative to benign nodules, malignant thyroid tumors were reportedly characterized by significantly elevated TCR beta diversity in blood and tumor.

This clone has only a few counts. Its antigen remains unidentified. No treatment of any kind had been given to any patient before thyroid surgery. Original data processing: A classifier of distant metastasis in papillary thyroid cancer was built from CDR3 differences (across clinicopathological groups). TCRdb reprocessed the PCR reads using MiXCR. V and J calls and clone size were set by TCRdb, not the authors. The data contain roughly 25,000 clones, around 15% of them seen just once; the ten biggest clones take up approximately 14%. V was pared by 4 bases and J by 4 bases, with 11 bases between. Germline V gene sequence: CDR1 SGHNT, CDR2 YYREEE (reference sequence). The CDR3 spans 14 residues.

Material: blood. The sequence was obtained from a female donor with papillary thyroid cancer or a benign thyroid nodule (not recorded which). Some clones in this sample may be carry-over from other donors' samples. The chain has TRBV5-4 and TRBJ2-2; TRBD1 is a possible D gene (6 bases). CDR3 residues: CASSGDTATGELFF. The CDR3 region has the DNA TGTGCCAGCAGCGGGGACACTGCCACCGGGGAGCTGTTTTTT.